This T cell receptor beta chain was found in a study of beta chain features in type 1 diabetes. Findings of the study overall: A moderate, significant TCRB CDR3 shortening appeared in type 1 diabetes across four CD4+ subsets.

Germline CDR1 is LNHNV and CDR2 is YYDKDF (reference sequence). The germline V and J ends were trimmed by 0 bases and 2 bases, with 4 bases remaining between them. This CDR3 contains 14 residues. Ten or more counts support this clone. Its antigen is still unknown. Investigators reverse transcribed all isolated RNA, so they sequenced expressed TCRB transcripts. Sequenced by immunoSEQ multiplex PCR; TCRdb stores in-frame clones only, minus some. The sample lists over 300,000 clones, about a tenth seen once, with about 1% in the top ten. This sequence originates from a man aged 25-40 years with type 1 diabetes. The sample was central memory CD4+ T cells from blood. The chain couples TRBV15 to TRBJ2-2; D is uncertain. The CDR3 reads CATSRDRNTGELFF. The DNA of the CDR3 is TGTGCCACCAGCAGAGACAGAAACACCGGGGAGCTGTTTTTT.